This T cell receptor (beta chain) was recorded in a study of CD8+CD57+ T cells in acquired aplastic anemia. Study-level background: Sorted CD4+ and CD8+ cells gave an average of roughly 3.2 ug of DNA. Findings of the study overall: The study identified roughly 31 CD8+ CDR3 sequences shared by patients and controls. CD8+ Simpson's diversity in patients was not significantly different from that in controls.

Both TCR beta VDJ combination and CDR3 sequence profiling were carried out. Genomic DNA was the template for this profiling. TCRdb analysed the reads with MiXCR anew, one entry per CDR3 protein. The sample lists roughly 180,000 distinct CDR3 sequences; about three fifths were seen once. This clonotype was counted at least ten times. Antigen unknown. CDR3 length: 11 residues. Trimming pared 4 bases from V and 14 bases from J, leaving 11 bases between. Germline-derived CDR1 and CDR2 are KGHDR and SFDVKD. The clonotype comes from a human donor with severe aplastic anemia or a healthy control (not recorded which). The chain employs TRBV24-1 and TRBJ2-1; D gene unclear. The sample consisted of sorted CD4+, CD8+, or CD8+CD57+ T cells (not recorded which) from PBMCs. The CDR3, as DNA: TGTGCCACCAGTGACGGCCGGAATGAGTTCTTC. Residues: CATSDGRNEFF.